These T cell receptor delta chains were read from a single sample in a study of gamma-delta chains in newborns, infants, children. TCRdb reanalysed the reads with CATT. Here the sample spans roughly 4,400 delta-chain clones, 38% being singletons. Sequenced material: blood. The receptor set was obtained from a child who received the measles vaccine. The CDR3 runs from the conserved cysteine through the conserved F or W. The D gene is left open where the match is weak. Expanded clones get a size class; other rows say once, few or many, or leave the size out.

v_call	d_call	clone_size	j_call	cdr3_nt	cdr3_aa
TRDV1	TRDD3	.	TRDJ1	TGTGCTCTTGGGTCGCCCTACGTTTACTGGGGGATACCGAAACTCATCTTT	CALGSPYVYWGIPKLIF
TRDV2	.	medium-sized	TRDJ3	TGTGCCTGTGACACCGTTACTGATACTCCAAGCTCCTGGGACACCCGACAGATGTTTTTC	CACDTVTDTPSSWDTRQMFF
TRDV2	.	.	TRDJ1	TGTGCCTGTGTCAACCGTACTGGGTTTCATTCCACCGATAAACTCATCTTT	CACVNRTGFHSTDKLIF
TRDV1	TRDD3	few	TRDJ1	TGTGCTCTTGGGGAACGGGAGCTGGTCCTCGACTGGGGGGGACGCACCGATAAACTCATCTTT	CALGERELVLDWGGRTDKLIF
TRDV1	TRDD3	.	TRDJ1	TGTGCTCTTGGGTCCCCCTTCCTACGTAGGGTACTGGGGGATACGACTAAACTCATCTTT	CALGSPFLRRVLGDTTKLIF
TRDV1	TRDD3	few	TRDJ1	TGTGCTCTTGGGGAACTGGGGGTCCTAAGGCTGGGGGAACAACTCATCTTT	CALGELGVLRLGEQLIF
TRDV3	TRDD2	once	TRDJ1	TGTGCCTTTCGGGCCTTCCTAACGGACTGGGTCGTCTATGCCGATAAACTCATCTTT	CAFRAFLTDWVVYADKLIF
TRDV1	TRDD3	few	TRDJ3	TGTGCTCTTGGGAGGCTTCCTACTCCCCACGACTGGGGGATCCTAAGCTCCTGGGACACCCGACAGATGTTTTTC	CALGRLPTPHDWGILSSWDTRQMFF
TRDV1	TRDD3	.	TRDJ1	TGTGCTCTTGGGGAACTAGGGTTAAAGCGCTACGTGTTACTGGGGGAGTACACCGATAAACTCATCTTT	CALGELGLKRYVLLGEYTDKLIF
TRDV3	TRDD3	few	TRDJ1	TGTGCCCGATGGCCTTCCCGCAACCGTTACTGGGGGAGTCAGGGTAAACTCATCTTT	CARWPSRNRYWGSQGKLIF
TRDV2	.	.	TRDJ1	TGTGCCTGTGACACCGTGGGGCACACCGATAAACTCATCTTT	CACDTVGHTDKLIF
TRDV1	TRDD3	.	TRDJ1	TGTGCCTTCTCCTCCGAACTGGGGGGCCCTTACACCGATAAACTCATCTTT	CAFSSELGGPYTDKLIF
TRDV1	.	.	TRDJ1	TGTGCTCTTGGGGAACTAGTCTTTTTGCAGCTTTGTTCCACCGATAAACTCATCTTT	CALGELVFLQLCSTDKLIF
TRDV3	TRDD3	.	TRDJ1	TGTGCCTTTACGCCCCCTCCGAATCGCTGGGGGATAGAAAAACTCATCTTT	CAFTPPPNRWGIEKLIF
TRDV3	TRDD3	.	TRDJ1	TGTGCCCTACCAAATCTCCCGCTACAGTTACTGGGGGATACGCGTGATAAACTCATCTTT	CALPNLPLQLLGDTRDKLIF
TRDV1	TRDD3	once	TRDJ1	TGTGCTCTTGGGGAACTACCTTCCTACGGACCTACTGGGGGATACACGCCCCCGTACACCGATAAACTCATCTTT	CALGELPSYGPTGGYTPPYTDKLIF
TRDV2	TRDD3	.	TRDJ3	TGTGCCTGTGACACCGTACTGGGGGACTGGGACACCCGACAGATGTTTTTC	CACDTVLGDWDTRQMFF
TRDV1	.	.	TRDJ1	TGCGCTCTTGGGGAACGGACCCGGGGATCCACGCGCCTTTTCGATAAACTCATCTTT	CALGERTRGSTRLFDKLIF
TRDV1	TRDD3	.	TRDJ2	TGTGCTCTTGGGGAACCTATAACCTACACCTTCCTACGACCACTACTGGGGGATACGCAACGGTTGACAGCACAACTCTTCTTT	CALGEPITYTFLRPLLGDTQRLTAQLFF
TRDV1	.	.	TRDJ1	TGTGCTCTTGTTCCCTACGTTTGGGGTGATAAACTCATCTTT	CALVPYVWGDKLIF
TRDV1	.	large	TRDJ1	TGTGCTCTTGGGGAACCCTCTTCCCGGGGTTACTGTTACACCGATAAACTCATCTTT	CALGEPSSRGYCYTDKLIF
TRDV1	.	.	TRDJ1	TGTGCTCTTGGGCCCCCTTCGACAATAAACCTGGACACCGATAAACTCATCTTT	CALGPPSTINLDTDKLIF
TRDV1	TRDD3	.	TRDJ1	TGTGCTCTTGGGGAAGTCCCACCTATCGCTCCAGGGGGGGATACTTCCGATAAACTCATCTTT	CALGEVPPIAPGGDTSDKLIF
TRDV1	TRDD3	.	TRDJ1	TGTGCTCTTGGGGAACTTATGGTCCTCCTACTGGGGGATTATGCCGCCGATAAACTCATCTTT	CALGELMVLLLGDYAADKLIF
TRDV1	.	.	TRDJ1	TGTGCTCTTGGGGCCCGGGTCCTACGGGCAACTTACACCGATAAACTCATCTTT	CALGARVLRATYTDKLIF
TRDV1	TRDD3	.	TRDJ1	TGTGCTCTTGGGGACCCTCCTATTTCCTACCGGCACTGGGGGATACGGGACACCGATAAACTCATCTTT	CALGDPPISYRHWGIRDTDKLIF
TRDV1	.	.	TRDJ1	TGTGCTCTTGGGGAACAGGGCCTCTCGTACACCGATAAACTCATCTTT	CALGEQGLSYTDKLIF
TRDV3	TRDD3	.	TRDJ1	TGTGCCTTTAGGCCCCCCCACTCCTTGGGTACTGGGGGATACAGTAAACTCATCTTT	CAFRPPHSLGTGGYSKLIF
TRDV1	TRDD3	.	TRDJ1	TGTGCTCTTGGGGAACTAAAACGTGGGGGATACGCGAACACCGATAAACTCATCTTT	CALGELKRGGYANTDKLIF
TRDV1	TRDD3	.	TRDJ1	TGTGCTCTTGGGGAACCTTCATTCTTAGGCCTTCCTTACCTGTGGCTTACACTGGGGGATACGCGTATCCCAAACGATAAACTCATCTTT	CALGEPSFLGLPYLWLTLGDTRIPNDKLIF
TRDV1	TRDD3	.	TRDJ3	TGTGCTCTTGGGGGCACCCCATACTGGGGGATACGGTACCCAAGCTCCTGGGACACCCGACAGATGTTTTTC	CALGGTPYWGIRYPSSWDTRQMFF
TRDV1	TRDD3	.	TRDJ1	TGTGCTCTTGGGGCATCCCCTCCCTGGGGGATACTTACCGATAAACTCATCTTT	CALGASPPWGILTDKLIF
TRDV3	.	few	TRDJ1	TGTGCCTTTAGCGGTAATCCTACGGCGGCTGGGGGTCCCACATACACCGATAAACTCATCTTT	CAFSGNPTAAGGPTYTDKLIF
TRDV2	.	few	TRDJ3	TGTGCCTGTGACACCGGGGGGGTAAGCTCCTGGGACACCCGACAGATGTTTTTC	CACDTGGVSSWDTRQMFF
TRDV3	TRDD3	.	TRDJ1	TGTGCCTCACTTACTGGGGGATCCACAGGGGATAAACTCATCTTT	CASLTGGSTGDKLIF